This entry lists 5 T cell receptor beta chains sequenced from one sample in a study of shared clonotypes between healthy human individuals. The table came from immunoSEQ multiplex PCR; TCRdb's copy has only in-frame clones and leaves some out. The data show more than 2,000,000 clones, with 85% to 95% seen just once and 0.39% held by the top ten. The sequenced material came from naive CD4+ T cells from PBMCs. Subset here: CD45RA+ positively selected. Receptors originate from a man younger than 30 in good health. Some clones in this sample may be carry-over from other donors' samples.

The chain combines TRBV28 with TRBJ1-5, with a possible D match to TRBD1 (5 bases). Trimming stripped 4 bases from V and 0 bases from J, with 10 bases between. CDR1 and CDR2 (germline): MDHEN, SYDVKM. The CDR3 is 15 residues long. The CDR3 DNA follows: TGTGCCAGCAGTTCTGGACATAATAGCAATCAGCCCCAGCATTTT. Translation: CASSSGHNSNQPQHF. Combining the CDR3 with reference TRBV28 and TRBJ1-5 gives the whole variable domain DVKVTQSSRYLVKRTGEKVFLECVQDMDHENMFWYRQDPGLGLRLIYFSYDVKMKEKGDIPEGYSVSREKKERFSLILESASTNQTSMYLCASSSGHNSNQPQHFGDGTRLSIL.

Notes on this clone: Within the sample, other DNA sequences also encode this same CDR3. The chain carries TRBV7-3 and TRBJ2-2, with D perhaps matching TRBD2 (6 bases). This CDR3 contains 15 residues. Germline V gene lookup returns CDR1 SGHTA and CDR2 FQGTGA. V lost 3 bases to trimming and J lost 0 bases, with 8 bases between them. The CDR3 protein is CASSFGGTNTGELFF. The CDR3 DNA reads as TGTGCCAGCAGCTTCGGCGGGACGAACACCGGGGAGCTGTTTTTT. The entire variable domain, with the rest obtained from reference TRBV7-3 and TRBJ2-2, is as follows: GAGVSQTPSNKVTEKGKYVELRCDPISGHTALYWYRQSLGQGPEFLIYFQGTGAADDSGLPNDRFFAVRPEGSVSTLKIQRTERGDSAVYLCASSFGGTNTGELFFGEGSRLTVL.

This CDR3 reads CASSLTTKGDTQYF. The DNA of the CDR3 is TGTGCCAGCAGTTTAACAACGAAAGGAGATACGCAGTATTTT. The chain couples TRBV27 to TRBJ2-3; D is undetermined. The CDR3 is made up of 14 amino acids. The V end was cut by 2 bases, the J end by 5 bases, with 11 bases between. From germline, CDR1 is MNHEY and CDR2 SMNVEV (reference sequence).

The CDR3 nucleotides are TGTGCCAGCAGCCCAAAGGGGGGACAGGGAAAACAGACCCAGTACTTC. Translating it yields CASSPKGGQGKQTQYF. V and J are TRBV7-3 and TRBJ2-5; TRBD1 matches 9 bases. Germline V gene data show CDR1 as SGHTA and CDR2 as FQGTGA. The junction had 13 bases not matched to a gene; V was cut back by 5 bases and J by 6 bases. The CDR3 covers 16 residues.

This clone was observed once. The chain links TRBV4-2 to TRBJ2-7; the D gene is possibly TRBD2 (5 bases). This CDR3 is built from 16 residues. V was trimmed by 0 bases and J by 2 bases, leaving 14 bases between them. The germline gives CDR1 LGHNA, CDR2 YNFKEQ. The CDR3: CASSQDRTGGAYEQYF. The CDR3 DNA is TGTGCCAGCAGCCAAGATAGGACTGGTGGGGCCTACGAGCAGTACTTC.